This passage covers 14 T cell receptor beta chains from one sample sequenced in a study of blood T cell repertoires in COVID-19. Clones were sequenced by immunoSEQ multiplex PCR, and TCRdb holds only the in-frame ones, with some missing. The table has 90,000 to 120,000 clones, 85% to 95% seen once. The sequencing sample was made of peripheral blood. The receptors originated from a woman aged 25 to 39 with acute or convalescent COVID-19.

The CDR3 protein is CASSKTSGATGELFF. In DNA form, the CDR3 reads TGTGCCAGTAGTAAGACTAGCGGGGCAACCGGGGAGCTGTTTTTT. The V and J genes are TRBV19 and TRBJ2-2, with 11 bases aligning to TRBD2. Germline lookup yields CDR1 LNHDA and CDR2 SQIVND (reference sequence). The CDR3 is 15 residues long. V gave up 4 bases and J gave up 5 bases; unmatched junction bases: 3.

In DNA form, the CDR3 reads TGCGCCAGCAGCCATCCATTCGGACTAGCGGGAGAATCATCTAGCACAGATACGCAGTATTTT. This encodes CASSHPFGLAGESSSTDTQYF. The chain is built from TRBV4-1 and TRBJ2-3; 13 positions match TRBD2. The CDR3 totals 21 residues. Per germline, CDR1 MGHRA and CDR2 YSYEKL. Trimming took 3 bases from V and 0 from J; bases not matched to a gene: 15.

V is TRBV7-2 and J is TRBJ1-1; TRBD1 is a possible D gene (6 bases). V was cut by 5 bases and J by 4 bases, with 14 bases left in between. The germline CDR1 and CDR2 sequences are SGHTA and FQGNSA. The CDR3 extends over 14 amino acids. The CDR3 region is CASSQQGWRTEAFF. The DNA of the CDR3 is TGTGCCAGCAGCCAACAGGGTTGGCGCACTGAAGCTTTCTTT.

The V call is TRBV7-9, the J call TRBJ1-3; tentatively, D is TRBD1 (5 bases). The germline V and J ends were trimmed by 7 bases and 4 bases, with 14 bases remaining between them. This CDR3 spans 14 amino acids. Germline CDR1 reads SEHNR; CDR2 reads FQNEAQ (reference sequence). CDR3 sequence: CASNQGLPGNTIYF. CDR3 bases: TGTGCCAGCAACCAGGGCCTCCCGGGAAACACCATATATTTT.

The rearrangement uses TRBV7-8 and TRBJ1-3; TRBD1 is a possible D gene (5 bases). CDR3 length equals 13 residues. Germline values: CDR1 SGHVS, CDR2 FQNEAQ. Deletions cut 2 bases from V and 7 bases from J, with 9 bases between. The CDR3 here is CASSLSGVNTIYF. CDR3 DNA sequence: TGTGCCAGCAGCTTATCGGGGGTGAACACCATATATTTT.

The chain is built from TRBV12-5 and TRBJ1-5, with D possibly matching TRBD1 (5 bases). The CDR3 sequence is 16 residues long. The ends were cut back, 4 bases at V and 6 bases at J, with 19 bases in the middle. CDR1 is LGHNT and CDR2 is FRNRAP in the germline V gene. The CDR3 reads CASGSFTARVCQPQHF. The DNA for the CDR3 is TGTGCTAGTGGTTCATTTACAGCCAGGGTATGTCAGCCCCAGCATTTT. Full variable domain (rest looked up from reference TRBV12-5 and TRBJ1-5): DARVTQTPRHKVTEMGQEVTMRCQPILGHNTVFWYRQTMMQGLELLAYFRNRAPLDDSGMPKDRFSAEMPDATLATLKIQPSEPRDSAVYFCASGSFTARVCQPQHFGDGTRLSIL.

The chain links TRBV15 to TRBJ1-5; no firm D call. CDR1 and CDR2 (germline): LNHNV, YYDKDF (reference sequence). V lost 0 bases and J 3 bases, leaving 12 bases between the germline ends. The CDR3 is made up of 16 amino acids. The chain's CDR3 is CATSRDPGVVNQPQHF. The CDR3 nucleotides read TGTGCCACCAGCAGAGATCCCGGGGTGGTCAATCAGCCCCAGCATTTT.

CDR3 region: CASSLTGNNNSPLHF. The DNA of the CDR3 is TGTGCCAGCAGCCTAACAGGGAATAATAATTCACCCCTCCACTTT. This chain joins TRBV7-9 and TRBJ1-6, with D perhaps matching TRBD1 (6 bases). The CDR3 has 15 residues. The ends were cut back, 5 bases at V and 5 bases at J, with 13 bases in the middle. In germline, CDR1 is SEHNR, CDR2 FQNEAQ (reference sequence).

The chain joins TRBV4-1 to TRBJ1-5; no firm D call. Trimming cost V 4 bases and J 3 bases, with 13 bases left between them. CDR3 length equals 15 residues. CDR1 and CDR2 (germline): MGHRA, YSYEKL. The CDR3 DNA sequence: TGCGCCAGCAGCCCAAGCTGGGCAGACAATCAGCCCCAGCATTTT. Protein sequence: CASSPSWADNQPQHF.

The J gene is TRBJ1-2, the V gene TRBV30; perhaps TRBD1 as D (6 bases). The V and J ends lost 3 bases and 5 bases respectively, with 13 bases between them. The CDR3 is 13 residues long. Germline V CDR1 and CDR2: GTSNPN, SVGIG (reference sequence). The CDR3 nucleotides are TGTGCCTGGAGCATCGGACAGTCATATGGCTACACCTTC. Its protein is CAWSIGQSYGYTF.

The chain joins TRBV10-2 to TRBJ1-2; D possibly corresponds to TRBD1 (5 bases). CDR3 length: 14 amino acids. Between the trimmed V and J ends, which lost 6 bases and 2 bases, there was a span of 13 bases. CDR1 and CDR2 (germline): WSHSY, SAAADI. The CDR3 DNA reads TGCGCCAGCAGCCATAGGGCAGGGAACTATGGCTACACCTTC. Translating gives CASSHRAGNYGYTF.

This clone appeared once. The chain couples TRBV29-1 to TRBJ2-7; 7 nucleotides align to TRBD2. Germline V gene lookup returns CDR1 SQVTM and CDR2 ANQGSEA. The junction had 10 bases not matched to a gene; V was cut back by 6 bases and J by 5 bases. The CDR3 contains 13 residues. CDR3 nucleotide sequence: TGCAGCGTACAAACGGGGCGGGGGAACGAGCAGTACTTC. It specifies CSVQTGRGNEQYF.

The CDR3 reads CATSADSKIRGSTRTQYF. The CDR3 DNA reads as TGTGCCACCAGCGCGGACTCCAAGATCAGGGGTAGCACACGTACGCAGTATTTT. V gene TRBV15 combines with J gene TRBJ2-3, with D maybe TRBD1 (6 bases). Trimming took 5 bases from V and 8 from J, leaving 29 bases between them. CDR1 and CDR2 (germline): LNHNV, YYDKDF (reference sequence). This CDR3 is built from 18 residues.

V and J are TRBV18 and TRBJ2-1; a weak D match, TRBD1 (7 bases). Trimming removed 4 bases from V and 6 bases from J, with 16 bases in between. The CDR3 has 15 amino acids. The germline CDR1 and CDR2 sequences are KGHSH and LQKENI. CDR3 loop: CASSLDRDWGNEQFF. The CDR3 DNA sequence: TGTGCCAGCTCACTTGACAGGGACTGGGGCAATGAGCAGTTCTTC.